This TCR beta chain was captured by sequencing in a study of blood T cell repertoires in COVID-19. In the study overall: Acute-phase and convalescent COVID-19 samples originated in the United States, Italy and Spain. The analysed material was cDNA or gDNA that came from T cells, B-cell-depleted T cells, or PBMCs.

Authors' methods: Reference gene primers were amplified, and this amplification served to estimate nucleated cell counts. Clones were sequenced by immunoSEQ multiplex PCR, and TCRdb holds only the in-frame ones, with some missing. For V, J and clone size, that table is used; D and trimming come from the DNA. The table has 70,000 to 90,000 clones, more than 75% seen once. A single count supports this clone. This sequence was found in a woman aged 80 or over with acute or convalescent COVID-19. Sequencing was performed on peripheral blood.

The CDR3 coding sequence is TGTGCCAGCAGTTTCGACAGGGCCGGCATATATTTT. Protein product: CASSFDRAGIYF. The V and J genes are TRBV3-1 (or the pseudogene TRBV3-2) and TRBJ1-3, with 7 nucleotides matching TRBD1. This CDR3 contains 12 residues. The germline CDR1 and CDR2 sequences are LGHDT and YNNKEL (reference sequence). With 6 bases clipped from V and 12 bases from J, the junction kept 8 bases outside the gene matches.